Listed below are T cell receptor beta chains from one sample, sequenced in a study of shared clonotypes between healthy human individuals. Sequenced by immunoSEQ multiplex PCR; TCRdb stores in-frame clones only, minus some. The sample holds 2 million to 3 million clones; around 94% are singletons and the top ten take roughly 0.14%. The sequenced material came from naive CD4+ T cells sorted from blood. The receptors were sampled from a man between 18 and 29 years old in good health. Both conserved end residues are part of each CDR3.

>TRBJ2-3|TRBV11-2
CASSLGSVDTQYF
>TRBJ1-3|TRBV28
CASSSTTGLGNTIYF
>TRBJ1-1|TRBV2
CASNREDTEAFF
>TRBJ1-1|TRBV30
CAGGQNTEAFF
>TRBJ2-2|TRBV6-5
CASSRDRKTGELFF
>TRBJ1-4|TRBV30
CAWTTGPRNEKLFF
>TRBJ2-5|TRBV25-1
CASSEEGGYQETQYF
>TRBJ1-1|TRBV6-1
CASSERPGQNTEAFF
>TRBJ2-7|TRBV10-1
CAKKSWESSYEQYF
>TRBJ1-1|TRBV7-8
CASSSYLSGNTEAFF
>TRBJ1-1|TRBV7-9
CASSLAGGPGMNTEAFF
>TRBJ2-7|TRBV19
CASSNPPTGTYEQYF
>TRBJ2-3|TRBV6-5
CASSYRGPDTQYF
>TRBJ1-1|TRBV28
CATSRQGYTEAFF
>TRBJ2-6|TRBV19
CASSRTGASSGANVLTF
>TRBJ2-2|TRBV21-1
CASTGELFF
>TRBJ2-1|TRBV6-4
CASSATGTGNEQFF
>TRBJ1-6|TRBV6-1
CASSTGTSNLALHF
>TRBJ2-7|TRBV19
CASSEDRASYEQYF
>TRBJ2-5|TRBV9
CASSVDAETQYF
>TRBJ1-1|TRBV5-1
CASSRGGANTEAFF
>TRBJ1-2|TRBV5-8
CASSSGQGAYGYTF
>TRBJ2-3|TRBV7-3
CASSPTGSDTQYF
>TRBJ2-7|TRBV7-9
CASSLKQGRYEQYF
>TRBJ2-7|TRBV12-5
CASGLVHLYGPREQYF
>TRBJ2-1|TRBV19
CASSTGLADKNEQFF
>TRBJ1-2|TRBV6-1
CASSAARQGKGYTF
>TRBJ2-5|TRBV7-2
CASSLHFTGRETQYF
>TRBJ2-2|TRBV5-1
CASSFGGTANTGELFF
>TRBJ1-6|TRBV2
CASSDRGSGSPLHF
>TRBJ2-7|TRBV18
CASSPVPGQASYEQYF
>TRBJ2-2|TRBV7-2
CASSPGQHTGELFF
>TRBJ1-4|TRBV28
CASSRGAAGNEKLFF
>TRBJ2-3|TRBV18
CASSPPSITDTQYF
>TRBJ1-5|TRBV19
CASSIVSITSNQPQHF
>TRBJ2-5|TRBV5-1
CASSARQGSETQYF
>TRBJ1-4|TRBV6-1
CASSEGGLEKLFF
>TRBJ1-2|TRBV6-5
CASSSARGYTF
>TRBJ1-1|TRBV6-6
CASSYSEGWTEAFF
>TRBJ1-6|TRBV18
CASSRQGQGASYNSPLHF
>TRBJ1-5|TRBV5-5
CASGVGANQPQHF
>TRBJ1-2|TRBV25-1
CASSANRIAYGYTF
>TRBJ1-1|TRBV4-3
CASSQELRGKAFF
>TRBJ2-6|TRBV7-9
CASSLRGDGANVLTF
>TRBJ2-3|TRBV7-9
CASSFGGGQGDTQYF
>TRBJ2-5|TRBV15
CATSRDWGNRETQYF
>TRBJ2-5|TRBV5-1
CASSLGLGETQYF
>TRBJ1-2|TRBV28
CASSPTGYTPSYGYTF
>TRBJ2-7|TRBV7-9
CASSYGQGGEQYF
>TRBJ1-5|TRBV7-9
CASSAGYSSNQPQHF